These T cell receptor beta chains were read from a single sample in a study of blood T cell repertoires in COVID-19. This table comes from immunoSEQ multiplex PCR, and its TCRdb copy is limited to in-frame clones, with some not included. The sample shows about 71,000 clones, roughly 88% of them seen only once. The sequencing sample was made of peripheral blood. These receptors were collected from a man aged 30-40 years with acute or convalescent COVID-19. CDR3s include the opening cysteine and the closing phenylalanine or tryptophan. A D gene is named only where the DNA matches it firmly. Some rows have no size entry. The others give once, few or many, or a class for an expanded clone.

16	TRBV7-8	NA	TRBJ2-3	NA	TGTGCCAGCAGCTTAGTAGCCGGAGGGGACACAGATACGCAGTATTTT	CASSLVAGGDTDTQYF
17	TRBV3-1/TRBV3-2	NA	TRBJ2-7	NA	TGTGCCAGCAGCCAAGGTCCCGAACAGGGAAGCTCCTACGAGCAGTACTTC	CASSQGPEQGSSYEQYF
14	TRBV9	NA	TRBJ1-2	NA	TGTGCCAGCAGCGTAGGTGAAGGGGCTTGGGGCTACACCTTC	CASSVGEGAWGYTF
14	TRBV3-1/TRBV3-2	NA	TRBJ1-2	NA	TGTGCCAGCAGCCAAGATGGAGGGAGCGGAGGCTACACCTTC	CASSQDGGSGGYTF
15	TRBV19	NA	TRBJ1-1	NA	TGTGCCAGTAGTGCTTCCGGGACTTGGGTTCCTGAAGCTTTCTTT	CASSASGTWVPEAFF
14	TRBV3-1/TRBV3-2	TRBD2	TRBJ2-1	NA	TGTGCCAGCAGCCAACTGACTAGCGGGAATGAGCAGTTCTTC	CASSQLTSGNEQFF
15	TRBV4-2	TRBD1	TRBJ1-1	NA	TGTGCCAGCAGCCAAGTTTTCGGGACAGCGGGCTTTGGTTTCTTT	CASSQVFGTAGFGFF
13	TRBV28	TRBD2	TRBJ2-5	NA	TGTGCCAGCAGCAGCGGGAGCGGAGAGACCCAGTACTTC	CASSSGSGETQYF
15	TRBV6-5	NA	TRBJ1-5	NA	TGTGCCAGCTCGGGGAGCGGCGGGAGCAATCAGCCCCAGCATTTT	CASSGSGGSNQPQHF
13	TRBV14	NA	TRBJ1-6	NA	TGTGCCAGCAGCCAAGATAAGAACTTAGCTCTCCACTTT	CASSQDKNLALHF
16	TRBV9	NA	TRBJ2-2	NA	TGTGCCAGCAGTGGAATCGGGGTGGGGTACACCGGGGAGCTGTTTTTT	CASSGIGVGYTGELFF
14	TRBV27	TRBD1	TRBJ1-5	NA	TGTGCCAGCAGCGACAGGGATCTCAATCAGCCCCAGCATTTT	CASSDRDLNQPQHF
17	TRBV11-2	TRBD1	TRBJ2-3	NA	TGTGCCAGCAGATCCGGGACAGGGCCTCTTCGCTCAGATACGCAGTATTTT	CASRSGTGPLRSDTQYF
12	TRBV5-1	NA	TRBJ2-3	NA	TGCGCCAGCAGCAAGGGAGGAGGTACGCAGTATTTT	CASSKGGGTQYF
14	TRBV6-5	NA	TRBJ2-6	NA	TGTGCCAGCTCGACAGGTTCTGGGGCCAACGTCCTGACTTTC	CASSTGSGANVLTF
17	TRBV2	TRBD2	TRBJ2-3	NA	TGTGCCAGCAGTTACAGTCAGCGGGGGGTACGGGCAGATACGCAGTATTTT	CASSYSQRGVRADTQYF
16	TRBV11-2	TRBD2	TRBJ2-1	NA	TGTGCCAGCAGCCCTAAACCACTAGCGGGACGCGATGAGCAGTTCTTC	CASSPKPLAGRDEQFF
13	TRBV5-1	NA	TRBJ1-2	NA	TGCGCCAGCAGCCGGGAGGACGACTATGGCTACACCTTC	CASSREDDYGYTF
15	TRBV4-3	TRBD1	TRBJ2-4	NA	TGCGCCAGCAGCCCTTATGTGGGACAGGGGGACATTCAGTACTTC	CASSPYVGQGDIQYF
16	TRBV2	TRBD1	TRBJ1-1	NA	TGTGCCAGCAGCGGACAGGGGGCGGGGATGAACACTGAAGCTTTCTTT	CASSGQGAGMNTEAFF
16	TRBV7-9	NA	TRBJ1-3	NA	TGTGCCAGCAGCCCCAGATCCCAGGGTTCTGGAAACACCATATATTTT	CASSPRSQGSGNTIYF
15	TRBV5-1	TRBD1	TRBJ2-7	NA	TGCGCCAGCAGCTCCGGGACAGGGGGCTCCTACGAGCAGTACTTC	CASSSGTGGSYEQYF
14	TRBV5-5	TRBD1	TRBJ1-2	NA	TGTGCCAGCAGCTCCGGGACAGGAGGATATGGCTACACCTTC	CASSSGTGGYGYTF
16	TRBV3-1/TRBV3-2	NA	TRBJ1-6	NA	TGTGCCAGCAGCCAAGGGATGACAGGACTTAATTCACCCCTCCACTTT	CASSQGMTGLNSPLHF
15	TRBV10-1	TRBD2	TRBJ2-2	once	TGCGCCAGCAGTCCGGGGGGGCCGGGCACCGGGGAGCTGTTTTTT	CASSPGGPGTGELFF
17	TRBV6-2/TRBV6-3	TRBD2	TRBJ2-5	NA	TGTGCCAGCAGTTACCCTTTACCGACTAGCGGGAAAGAGACCCAGTACTTC	CASSYPLPTSGKETQYF
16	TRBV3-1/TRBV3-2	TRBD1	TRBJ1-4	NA	TGTGCCAGCAGCCAAGGACAGGGGAAATATGATGAAAAACTGTTTTTT	CASSQGQGKYDEKLFF
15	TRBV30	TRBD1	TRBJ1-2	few	TGTGCCTGGAGTCCCCGGGACAGGAGAGTCTATGGCTACACCTTC	CAWSPRDRRVYGYTF
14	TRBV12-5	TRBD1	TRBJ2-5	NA	TGTGCTAGTGGGCCGGGACAGAGGAAAGAGACCCAGTACTTC	CASGPGQRKETQYF
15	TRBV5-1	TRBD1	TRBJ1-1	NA	TGCGCCAGCAGCTTTGGGGGAACAGGGGGCACTGAAGCTTTCTTT	CASSFGGTGGTEAFF
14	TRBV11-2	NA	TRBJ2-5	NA	TGTGCCAGCAGCTTGCGAGCGACGGCGGAGACCCAGTACTTC	CASSLRATAETQYF
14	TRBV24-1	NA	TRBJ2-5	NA	TGTGCCACCAGTCACACAGGGGGGGTAGAGACCCAGTACTTC	CATSHTGGVETQYF
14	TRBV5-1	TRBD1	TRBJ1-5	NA	TGCGCCAGCAGCTTCGGACAGGGCAATCAGCCCCAGCATTTT	CASSFGQGNQPQHF
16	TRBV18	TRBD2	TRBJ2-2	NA	TGTGCCAGCTCATCCCTCCGTAGCGGGAGCACCGGGGAGCTGTTTTTT	CASSSLRSGSTGELFF
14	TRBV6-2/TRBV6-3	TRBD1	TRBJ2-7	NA	TGTGCCAGCAGTTACGGGACAGGGTTATACGAGCAGTACTTC	CASSYGTGLYEQYF
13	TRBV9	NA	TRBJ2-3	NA	TGTGCCAGCAGCGTAGGGGGAGGTGATACGCAGTATTTT	CASSVGGGDTQYF
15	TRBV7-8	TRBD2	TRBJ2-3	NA	TGTGCCAGCAGCTCCATAGCGGGAGTCGGAGATACGCAGTATTTT	CASSSIAGVGDTQYF
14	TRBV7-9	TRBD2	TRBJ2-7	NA	TGTGCCAGCAGCTCCGGGACTAGCGGTTACGAGCAGTACTTC	CASSSGTSGYEQYF
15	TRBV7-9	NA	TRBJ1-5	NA	TGTGCCAGCAGCTTAGGGGGGGGGAGCAATCAGCCCCAGCATTTT	CASSLGGGSNQPQHF
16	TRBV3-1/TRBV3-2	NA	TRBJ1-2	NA	TGTGCCAGCAGCCAAGTGTCGCAGGCGCCCAACTATGGCTACACCTTC	CASSQVSQAPNYGYTF
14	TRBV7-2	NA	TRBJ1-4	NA	TGTGCCAGCAGCTTAGGCAGGGTGGGTGAAAAACTGTTTTTT	CASSLGRVGEKLFF
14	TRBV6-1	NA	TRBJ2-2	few	TGTGCCAGCAGTGAGGTGGGGGCTGGGGGGGAGCTGTTTTTT	CASSEVGAGGELFF
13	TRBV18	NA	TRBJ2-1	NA	TGTGCCAGCTCCCTACAATGGAGGAATGAGCAGTTCTTC	CASSLQWRNEQFF
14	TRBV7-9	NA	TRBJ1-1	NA	TGTGCCAGCAACTATGGACAGTTGAACACTGAAGCTTTCTTT	CASNYGQLNTEAFF
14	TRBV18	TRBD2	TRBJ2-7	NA	TGTGCCAGCTCACCATCCTCGCGGGAGAGAGAGCAGTACTTC	CASSPSSREREQYF
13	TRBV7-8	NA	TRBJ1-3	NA	TGTGCCAGCAGCCTAGACACCCCAAACACCATATATTTT	CASSLDTPNTIYF
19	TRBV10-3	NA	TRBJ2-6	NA	TGTGCCATCAGTGAGTTTAGCTTCAAGGTCGACGCTGGGGCCAACGTCCTGACTTTC	CAISEFSFKVDAGANVLTF
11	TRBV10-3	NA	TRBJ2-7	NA	TGTGCCGCATCTCAGGGATACGAGCAGTACTTC	CAASQGYEQYF
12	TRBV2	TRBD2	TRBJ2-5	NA	TGTGCCAGCAGGGGACTAGCAGAGACCCAGTACTTC	CASRGLAETQYF
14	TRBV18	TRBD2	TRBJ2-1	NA	TGTGCCAGCTCCCTCGGGGGGGGCCACAATGAGCAGTTCTTC	CASSLGGGHNEQFF
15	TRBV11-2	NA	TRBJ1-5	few	TGTGCCAGCAGCCTAACGACAGGTAGCAATCAGCCCCAGCATTTT	CASSLTTGSNQPQHF
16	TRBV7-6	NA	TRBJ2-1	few	TGTGCCAGCAGCGCCATGAGTACAGGGCCCTACAATGAGCAGTTCTTC	CASSAMSTGPYNEQFF
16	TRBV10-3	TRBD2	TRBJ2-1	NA	TGTGCCATCAGTGAGCAAGGACTAGCGGGAGGATATGAGCAGTTCTTC	CAISEQGLAGGYEQFF
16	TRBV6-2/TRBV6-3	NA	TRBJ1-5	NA	TGTGCCAGCAGCAAAACTCAGGGAATTAGCAATCAGCCCCAGCATTTT	CASSKTQGISNQPQHF
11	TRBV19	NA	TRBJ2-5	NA	TGTGCCAGTAGTACAGTCGAGACCCAGTACTTC	CASSTVETQYF
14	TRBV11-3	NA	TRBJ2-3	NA	TGTGCCAGCAGCTTAGTATCGGGGGCAGATACGCAGTATTTT	CASSLVSGADTQYF
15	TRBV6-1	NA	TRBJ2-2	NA	TGTGCCAGCAGTGAAGGGAGGATGAGGACCGGGGAGCTGTTTTTT	CASSEGRMRTGELFF
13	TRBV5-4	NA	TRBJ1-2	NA	TGTGCCAGCAGCTCAGACACTAACTATGGCTACACCTTC	CASSSDTNYGYTF
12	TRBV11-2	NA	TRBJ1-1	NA	TGTGCCAGCAGCTTATCGGTCCAGGGAGCTTTCTTT	CASSLSVQGAFF